This T cell receptor (beta chain) was profiled in a study of blood T cell repertoires in COVID-19 (dated by TCRdb to 2018 to 2021). For the study in its entirety: The collaborator samples originated in the United States, Italy and Spain and spanned the acute and convalescent phases of COVID-19. The prospective study material was composed of cDNA or gDNA derived from T cells, B-cell-depleted T cells, or PBMCs. The dataset comprised deeply sampled blood TCRbeta repertoires from subjects exposed to, actively infected with, or recovered from COVID-19. The repertoires were released in a freely available public database intended as a resource for research on the immune response to SARS-CoV-2. The samples were drawn from the first 160 participants of the ongoing ImmuneRACE study and from 1,254 subjects provided by 6 global collaborators. A de-identified subject ID, COVID-19 status, age in years and sex were almost always included in the sample metadata. Where available, HLA class I and class II types were obtained from metadata supplied by the sample provider rather than from assay-based typing. General study outcomes and caveats: The quantity of clinical and demographic metadata differed by source and by participant and was supplied without curation.

There are 16 amino acids in the CDR3, from cysteine to phenylalanine inclusive. Here the CDR3 DNA is all that survives: 48 bases in frame from base 1. Taken from the germline V gene, the CDR1 and CDR2 loops are SGHDT and YYEEEE. V is pared back by 1 base and J by 1 base, with 12 bases lying between the germline termini. This clone has more than one count but fewer than ten. There is no known antigen for this receptor. No quality values exist for individual bases; no much larger clone is one base distant. Participants in the prospective study were enrolled through a virtual design, were aged about 18 to 100 years, and lived in roughly 24 United States geographic areas. In the prospective study, participants were assigned to cohorts based on the clinical history participants reported in a screening survey and a study questionnaire. Recovered participants in ImmuneRACE Cohort 3 were defined as having two consecutive negative NP/OP PCR tests, clearance from a healthcare professional, or resolution of symptoms. Each participant in the prospective study had whole blood, serum and a nasopharyngeal or oropharyngeal swab collected by mobile phlebotomists. Participants in the prospective study had the option to provide additional blood draws and questionnaires over an approximately 2-month period. Before DNA extraction, blood samples from the prospective study were shipped at room temperature or frozen.

The immunoSEQ Assay, a bias-controlled multiplex PCR, was used to amplify TCRbeta CDR3 regions from genomic DNA. In the source study's methods: Within the assay, amplification of reference gene primers was used to estimate how many nucleated cells each sample contained. Sequence reads were collapsed and filtered to measure the absolute abundance of every unique TCRbeta CDR3 rearrangement. For each sample, productive Simpson clonality was calculated by taking the square root of Simpson's diversity index across productive rearrangements. TCRdb provides this immuneACCESS table in a form limited to in-frame rearrangements. Some clones are lacking; in checked studies, under half of them reflect an unresolved V gene, and why the rest are absent is not known. V and J calls and clone size follow that table, whereas D and trimming were derived from the DNA. This sample gives around 130,000 clones in total; about four fifths of them show up just once. Of the sample, about 4% falls within the top ten clones.

Sequenced material: PBMCs or T cells enriched from blood (not recorded which). This receptor was obtained from a woman younger than 45 who had recovered from COVID-19. The chain joins TRBV5-6 to TRBJ2-4; there is no confident call for the D gene. The nucleotides read TGTGCCAGCAGCTTGCGAGGCGGCCGCGCCAAAAACATTCAGTACTTC. This sequence encodes CASSLRGGRAKNIQYF.